The T cell receptor beta chain described here comes from a study of T cells after yellow fever vaccination. TCRdb re-analysed the 5' RACE reads in MiXCR, keeping a single row per CDR3 protein. This table has approximately 550,000 distinct CDR3 sequences, over 15% appearing once. V was trimmed by 3 bases and J by 4 bases, leaving 13 bases between them. Per the germline V gene, CDR1 is ENHRY and CDR2 is SYGVKD. The CDR3 spans 15 residues. The starting material was PBMCs, obtained 15 days after the yellow fever booster vaccination. V usage is TRBV10-3 and J usage is TRBJ2-1; no clear D. This clonotype originated in a man aged 25-40 years who received the YFV17D yellow fever vaccine. CDR3 protein: CAISDLDQTYNEQFF. The CDR3 DNA reads as TGTGCCATCAGTGACCTAGACCAGACTTACAATGAGCAGTTCTTC.